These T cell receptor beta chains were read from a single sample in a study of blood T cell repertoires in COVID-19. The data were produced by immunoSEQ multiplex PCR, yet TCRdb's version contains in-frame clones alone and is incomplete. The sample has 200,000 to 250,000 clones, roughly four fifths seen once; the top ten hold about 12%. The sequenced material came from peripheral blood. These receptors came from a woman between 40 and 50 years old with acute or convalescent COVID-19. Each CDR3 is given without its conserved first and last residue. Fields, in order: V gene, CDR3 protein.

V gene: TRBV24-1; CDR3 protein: ATSDHRTSGEQF
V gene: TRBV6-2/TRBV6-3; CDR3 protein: ASSWASNTEAF
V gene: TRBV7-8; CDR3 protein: ASSFDRTSGNTIY
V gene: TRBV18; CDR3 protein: ASSPRDRGLEQY
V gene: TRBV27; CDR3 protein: ATGVTSNYGYT
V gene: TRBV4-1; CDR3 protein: ASSQAIAGPTGNEQF
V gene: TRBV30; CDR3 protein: AWSGVLSSYNEQF
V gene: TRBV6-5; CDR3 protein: ASRDGTTNQPQH
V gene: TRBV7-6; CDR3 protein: ASSLSGISGSGYNEQF
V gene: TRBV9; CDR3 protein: ASSVADQRRLAGELF
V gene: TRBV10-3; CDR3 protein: AISESKGLVGTGELF
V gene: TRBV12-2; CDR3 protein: ASRPNKGAESSTDTQY
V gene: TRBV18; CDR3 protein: ASSPPQGAYYGYT
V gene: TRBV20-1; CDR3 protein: SAPYPTEQY
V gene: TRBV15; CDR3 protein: ATSSPGGGSYEQY
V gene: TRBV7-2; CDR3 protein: ASSLIRARGYT
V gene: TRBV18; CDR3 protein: ASSPPGTSGRAGFPNEQF
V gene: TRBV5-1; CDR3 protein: ASSLALSGNTIY
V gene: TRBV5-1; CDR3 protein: ASSPGRGLAGGGDTQY
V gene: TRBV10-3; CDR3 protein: AIRGTNGELF
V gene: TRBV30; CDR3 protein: AWSGEFFANYGYT
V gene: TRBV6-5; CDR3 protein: ASSYGQGEF
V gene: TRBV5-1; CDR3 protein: ASSLGGQGRDTEAF
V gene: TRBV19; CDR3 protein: ASHPSATSTDTQY
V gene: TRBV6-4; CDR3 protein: AQLPSGNLCEQF
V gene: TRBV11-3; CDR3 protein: ASSLDSGTSKRGNEQF
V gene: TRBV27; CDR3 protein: ASSFGQGGSYNSPLH
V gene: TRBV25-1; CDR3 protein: ASSGGQGRDYT
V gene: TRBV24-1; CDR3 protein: ATSDPSLAGGYNEQF
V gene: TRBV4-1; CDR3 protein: ASSQLPGQGDEQY
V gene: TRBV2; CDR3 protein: ASRSQRGATGELF
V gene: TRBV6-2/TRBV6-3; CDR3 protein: ASSQGPYNEQF
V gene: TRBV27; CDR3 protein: ASSTSLGRRASTDTQY
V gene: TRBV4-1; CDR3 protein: ASSQSSYNEQF
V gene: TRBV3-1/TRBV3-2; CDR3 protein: ASSPHGDRFGYEQY
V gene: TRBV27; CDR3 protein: ASSPIRRQGTYNSPLH
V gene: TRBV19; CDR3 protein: ASEMGGAVPQH